The rows below give T cell receptor beta chains drawn from one sample of a study of beta chain features in type 1 diabetes. Repertoires were generated with immunoSEQ multiplex PCR, while TCRdb's copy carries only in-frame clones and drops some. The sample lists nearly 700,000 clones, 10% to 15% occurring once. Sequenced material: naive CD4+ T cells from blood. The receptors stem from a man aged 18 to 30 with type 1 diabetes. The CDR3 runs from the conserved cysteine through the conserved F or W. A D gene is named only where the DNA matches it firmly. A row's size may be missing; if present it is once, few, many or a size class.

d_call,clone_size,j_call,v_call,cdr3_nt,cdr3_aa
-,-,TRBJ2-5,TRBV30,TGTGCCTGGAACCTACAGGGCCTCCAAGAGACCCAGTACTTC,CAWNLQGLQETQYF
-,-,TRBJ2-7,TRBV6-1,TGTGCCAGCAGTGAAGTGGGCGACAGGTACGAGCAGTACTTC,CASSEVGDRYEQYF
-,few,TRBJ2-2,TRBV5-1,TGCGCCAGCAGCTTGTACGGAGGGCTCACCGGGGAGCTGTTTTTT,CASSLYGGLTGELFF
TRBD2,few,TRBJ2-1,TRBV25-1,TGTGCCAGCACCATACCTGGGACTAGCGGGGGCGAGCAGTTCTTC,CASTIPGTSGGEQFF
-,few,TRBJ2-7,TRBV19,TGTGCCAGTAGTATAGGACATACAGGTTCCTACGAGCAGTACTTC,CASSIGHTGSYEQYF
-,-,TRBJ1-1,TRBV28,TGTGCCAGCGGAGATCCGGGGGCGGCTGAAGCTTTCTTT,CASGDPGAAEAFF
-,-,TRBJ1-2,TRBV11-2,TGTGCCAGCAGACCGCGCCGGGGCTACACCTTC,CASRPRRGYTF
-,few,TRBJ1-1,TRBV30,TGTGCCTGGAGTAGGACGGCGAACACTGAAGCTTTCTTT,CAWSRTANTEAFF
-,few,TRBJ2-7,TRBV2,TGTGCCAGCAGTGTCTCAGCCTACGAGCAGTACTTC,CASSVSAYEQYF
-,few,TRBJ1-3,TRBV2,TGTGCCAGCAGTGCGGCAGGGAGCTCTGGAAACACCATATATTTT,CASSAAGSSGNTIYF
-,-,TRBJ1-2,TRBV30,TGTGCCTGCGGTGTCTATGGCTACACCTTC,CACGVYGYTF
-,-,TRBJ2-5,TRBV9,TGTGCCAGCAGCGTAGGGTTAATCGAGACCCAGTACTTC,CASSVGLIETQYF
TRBD1,few,TRBJ2-1,TRBV10-1,TGCGCCAGCAGACCCGGGACAGGGATGGAGGGGCAGTTCTTC,CASRPGTGMEGQFF
TRBD2,-,TRBJ2-2,TRBV19,TGTGCCAGTAGTACAGTCCGCCTAGCGGGGAATAACGGGGAGCTGTTTTTT,CASSTVRLAGNNGELFF
TRBD1,few,TRBJ2-1,TRBV29-1,TGCAGCGTTGACCCCCGATTGCCTGGGGACAGGGGCTACAATGAGCAGTTCTTC,CSVDPRLPGDRGYNEQFF
-,-,TRBJ2-7,TRBV7-9,TGTGCCAGCAGCCTCACCTCAGGCGGGGGACAGGCCCCTGAGCAGTACTTC,CASSLTSGGGQAPEQYF
-,-,TRBJ2-1,TRBV7-8,TGTGCCAGCAGCTTAAGGGAGTCGCCTAATGAGCAGTTCTTC,CASSLRESPNEQFF
-,few,TRBJ1-1,TRBV5-1,TGCGCCAGCAGCTTGTCTCGGGATTCAGCAGCTTTCTTT,CASSLSRDSAAFF
-,few,TRBJ1-5,TRBV9,TGTGCCAGCAGCGTAGAGGGGTCCGATCAGCCCCAGCATTTT,CASSVEGSDQPQHF
TRBD1,-,TRBJ1-1,TRBV6-7,TGTGCCAGCAGTCTTCTAGGGACAGGCGGAGGCACTGAAGCTTTCTTT,CASSLLGTGGGTEAFF
-,-,TRBJ1-1,TRBV6-5,TGTGCCAGCAGTTACAAGCAGTACACTGAAGCTTTCTTT,CASSYKQYTEAFF
-,-,TRBJ1-5,TRBV7-9,TGTGCCAGCAGCGCAGGGTTCAATCAGCCCCAGCATTTT,CASSAGFNQPQHF
TRBD2,few,TRBJ2-1,TRBV29-1,TGCAGCGGCCCTGGGGTAGCGGGGAAGGCTGAGCAGTTCTTC,CSGPGVAGKAEQFF
TRBD1,few,TRBJ1-2,TRBV5-1,TGCGCCAGCAGCGAGACAGGGGACTATGGCTACACCTTC,CASSETGDYGYTF
TRBD2,-,TRBJ2-1,TRBV5-1,TGCGCCAGCAGCTTGGTACTCTCTAGCGGGGAGGGTGAGCAGTTCTTC,CASSLVLSSGEGEQFF
-,-,TRBJ2-7,TRBV4-2,TGTGCCAGCAGCCGCGTTAATGCGGACGAGCAGTACTTC,CASSRVNADEQYF
-,-,TRBJ2-7,TRBV29-1,TGCAGCGTTGAAGGGCAGGGGTACGAGCAGTACTTC,CSVEGQGYEQYF
TRBD1,-,TRBJ1-1,TRBV19,TGTGCCAGTACTGAGACAGGGGGAAACACTGATGCTTTCTTT,CASTETGGNTDAFF
-,-,TRBJ2-5,TRBV7-2,TGTGCCAGCACCCCCCTGGCGGGAGAGACCCAGTACTTC,CASTPLAGETQYF